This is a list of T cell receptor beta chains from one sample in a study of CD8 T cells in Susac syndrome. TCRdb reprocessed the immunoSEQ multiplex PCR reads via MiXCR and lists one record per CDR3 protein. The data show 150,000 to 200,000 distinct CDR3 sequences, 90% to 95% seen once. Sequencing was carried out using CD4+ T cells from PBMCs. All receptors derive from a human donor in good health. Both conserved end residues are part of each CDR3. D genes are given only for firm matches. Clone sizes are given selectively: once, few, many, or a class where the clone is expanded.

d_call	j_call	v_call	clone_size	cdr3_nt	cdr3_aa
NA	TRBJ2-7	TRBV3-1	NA	TGTGCCAGCAGCCAAGTTTCAGGGGAACCCTACGAGCAGTACTTC	CASSQVSGEPYEQYF
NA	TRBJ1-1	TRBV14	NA	TGTGCCAGCAGCCACTATTTACGGAAGATGAACACTGAAGCTTTCTTT	CASSHYLRKMNTEAFF
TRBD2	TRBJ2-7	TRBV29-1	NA	TGCAGCGTTGAAACCCTGACTAGCGGGGCATACGAGCAGTACTTC	CSVETLTSGAYEQYF
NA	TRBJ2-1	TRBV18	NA	TGTGCCAGCTCCCTGGCCAGGGACAATGAGCAGTTCTTC	CASSLARDNEQFF
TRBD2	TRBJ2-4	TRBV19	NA	TGTGCCCCCCTAGCGGGGGGCCTAGCCAAAAACATTCAGTACTTC	CAPLAGGLAKNIQYF
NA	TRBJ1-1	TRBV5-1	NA	TGCGCCAGCAGCTTGGACCATCAGAACACTGAAGCTTTCTTT	CASSLDHQNTEAFF
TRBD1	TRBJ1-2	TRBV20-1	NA	TGCAGTGCAAAGAGTGGGTGGCAGGGGGGGGACTATGGCTACACCTTC	CSAKSGWQGGDYGYTF
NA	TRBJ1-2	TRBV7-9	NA	TGTGCCAGCAGCTTGGTGGAGGGCTGGATCTATGGCTACACCTTC	CASSLVEGWIYGYTF
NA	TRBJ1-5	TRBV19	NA	TGTGCCAGTACGAGCAGCAATCAGCCCCAGCATTTT	CASTSSNQPQHF
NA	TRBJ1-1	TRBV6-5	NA	TGTGCCAGCAGTTACTCGGCTAACACTGAAGCTTTCTTT	CASSYSANTEAFF
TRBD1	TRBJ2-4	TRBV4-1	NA	TGCGCCAGCAGCCAAGGAGGACAGGGGTTTTTCAAAAACATTCAGTACTTC	CASSQGGQGFFKNIQYF
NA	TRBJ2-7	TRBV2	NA	TGTGCCAGCAGTGACCAGGCGCAGTACTTC	CASSDQAQYF
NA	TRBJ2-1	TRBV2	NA	TGTGCCAGCAGAGTCATGCAAGTTGAGCAGTTCTTC	CASRVMQVEQFF
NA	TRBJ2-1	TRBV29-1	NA	TGCAGCGTTGAGAGGGTAACGCGCGATGAGCAGTTCTTC	CSVERVTRDEQFF
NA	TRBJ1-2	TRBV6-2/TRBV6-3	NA	TGTGCCAGCAGTTACTTCGTCACGGACACGGACTACACCTTC	CASSYFVTDTDYTF
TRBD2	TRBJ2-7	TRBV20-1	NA	TGCAGTGCTCCGGGACTAGCTGGTGAGCAGTACTTC	CSAPGLAGEQYF
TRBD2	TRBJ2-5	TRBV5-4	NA	TGTGCCAGCAGCTTTGGCGGGGGTTCCCAAGAGACCCAGTACTTC	CASSFGGGSQETQYF
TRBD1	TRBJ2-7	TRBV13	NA	TGTGCCAGCAGCCCCGACAGGGGGGCCCGGGGTTGGCAGTACTTC	CASSPDRGARGWQYF
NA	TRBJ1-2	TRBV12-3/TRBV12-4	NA	TGTGCCAGCAGTTTAGGGGCCGGCGAATATGGCTACACCTTC	CASSLGAGEYGYTF
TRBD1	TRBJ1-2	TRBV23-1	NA	TGCGCCAGCAGTTCCCAGGGGGCGCCCAACTATGGCTACACCTTC	CASSSQGAPNYGYTF
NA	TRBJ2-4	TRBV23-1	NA	TGCGCCAGCCCCAAATGTTATTTTAGAAACATTCAGTACTTC	CASPKCYFRNIQYF
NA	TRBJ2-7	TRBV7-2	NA	TGTGCCAGCAGCTTAGCGCCGGGATCCACCTACGAGCAGTACTTC	CASSLAPGSTYEQYF
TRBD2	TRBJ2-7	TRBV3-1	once	TGTGCCAGCAGCCTTCGGACTAGCGGAGCCTACGAGCAGTACTTC	CASSLRTSGAYEQYF
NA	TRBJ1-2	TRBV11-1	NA	TGTGCCAGCAGCCCGACAGACGTCTATGGCTACACCTTC	CASSPTDVYGYTF
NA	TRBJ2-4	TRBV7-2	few	TGTGCCAGCAGCTTAGCGGGGGGGCCTGGGAACATTCAGTACTTC	CASSLAGGPGNIQYF
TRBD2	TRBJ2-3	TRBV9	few	TGTGCCAGCAGCCTTTTAGCGGGGAGCACAGATACGCAGTATTTT	CASSLLAGSTDTQYF
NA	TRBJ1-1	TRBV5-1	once	TGCGCCAGCAACGGACAGATGGGCACTGAAGCTTTCTTT	CASNGQMGTEAFF
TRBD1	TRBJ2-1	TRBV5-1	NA	TGCGCCAGCAGCTCGCAACAGGGGGAATCCTACAATGAGCAGTTCTTC	CASSSQQGESYNEQFF
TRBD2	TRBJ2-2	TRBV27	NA	TGTGCCAGCAGTAGACTAGCGGGGGCCTTTCGGGGCGGGGAGCTGTTTTTT	CASSRLAGAFRGGELFF
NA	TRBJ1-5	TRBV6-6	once	TGTGCCAGCAGTAAACAGGGTTATCAGCCCCAGCATTTT	CASSKQGYQPQHF
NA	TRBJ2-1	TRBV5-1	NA	TGCGCCAGCAGCCCGACGGGGCCATCCTACAATGAGCAGTTCTTC	CASSPTGPSYNEQFF
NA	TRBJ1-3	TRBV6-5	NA	TGTGCCAGCAGTTTACAGGAGGGAAACTCTGGAAACACCATATATTTT	CASSLQEGNSGNTIYF
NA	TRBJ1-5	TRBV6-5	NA	TGTGCCAGCAGTTACGAGAACCTCCGAGGCCATAGCAATCAGCCCCAGCATTTT	CASSYENLRGHSNQPQHF
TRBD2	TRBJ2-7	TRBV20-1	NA	TGCAGTGCGCCTACTAGGGCTAGCGGGGGGCTAGACGAGCAGTACTTC	CSAPTRASGGLDEQYF
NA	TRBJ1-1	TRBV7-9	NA	TGTGCCAGCAGCTTTGGGCAGGGGACTGAAGCTTTCTTT	CASSFGQGTEAFF
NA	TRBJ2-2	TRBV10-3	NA	TGTGCCATCAGTGAAGTAGCAGGCTCGAACACCGGGGAGCTGTTTTTT	CAISEVAGSNTGELFF
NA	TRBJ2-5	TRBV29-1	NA	TGCAGCGTTGAAGCCGCTTGGGAGACCCAGTACTTC	CSVEAAWETQYF
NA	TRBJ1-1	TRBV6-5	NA	TGTGCCAGCAGGACCGGGAACACTGAAGCTTTCTTT	CASRTGNTEAFF
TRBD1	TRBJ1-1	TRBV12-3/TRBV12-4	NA	TGTGCCAGCAGTACCGGGACAGGGCGAAGAGGTGCTTTCTTT	CASSTGTGRRGAFF
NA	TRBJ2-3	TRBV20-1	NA	TGCAGAAGCGGAGACAGGTATACGCAGTATTTT	CRSGDRYTQYF
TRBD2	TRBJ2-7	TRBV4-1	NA	TGCGCCAGCAGCCCACTAGCGGGGACCCAGCAGTACTTC	CASSPLAGTQQYF
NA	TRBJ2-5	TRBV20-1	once	TGCAGTGCTAGAGACCCCCAGACCGGAGAGACCCAGTACTTC	CSARDPQTGETQYF
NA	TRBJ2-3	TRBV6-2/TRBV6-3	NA	TGTGCCAGCAAGTCCCGAAGGTGGCAGGGTGAAGATACGCAGTATTTT	CASKSRRWQGEDTQYF
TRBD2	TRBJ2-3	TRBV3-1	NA	TGTGCCAGCAGCCAAGGAGCGGGGGGGCCATGGGGCACAGATACGCAGTATTTT	CASSQGAGGPWGTDTQYF
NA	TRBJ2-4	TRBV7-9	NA	TGTGCCAGCAGCTTAGCAAGGGGACCAGTCAAAAACATTCAGTACTTC	CASSLARGPVKNIQYF
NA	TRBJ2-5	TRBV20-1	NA	TGCAGTGCTAGAGATCCAGCGAGACAAGAGACCCAGTACTTC	CSARDPARQETQYF
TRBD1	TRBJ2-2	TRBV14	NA	TGTGCCAGCAGTCGGGACAGGGTACGGACCGGGGAGCTGTTTTTT	CASSRDRVRTGELFF
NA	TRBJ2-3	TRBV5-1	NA	TGCGCCAGCAGCCCGGGGGACCAGACAGATACGCAGTATTTT	CASSPGDQTDTQYF
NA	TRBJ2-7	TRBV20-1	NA	TGCAGTGCCGGGGGGAACAGGGCTAACGAGCAGTACTTC	CSAGGNRANEQYF
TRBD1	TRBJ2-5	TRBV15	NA	TGTGCCACCAGCAGAGGCGGACAGGGCCAAGAGACCCAGTACTTC	CATSRGGQGQETQYF
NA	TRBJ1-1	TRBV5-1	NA	TGTGCCAGCAGTGCTGGGGGGAACACTGAAGCTTTCTTT	CASSAGGNTEAFF
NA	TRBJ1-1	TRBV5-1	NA	TGCGCCAGCAGCTTGGGCAGGGTTCGCACTGAAGCTTTCTTT	CASSLGRVRTEAFF
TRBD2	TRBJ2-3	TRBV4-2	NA	TGTGCCAGCAGCCGGACTAGCGGGATCACAGATACGCAGTATTTT	CASSRTSGITDTQYF
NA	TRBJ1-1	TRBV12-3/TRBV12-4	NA	TGTGCCGCCGGTTGGGGGGCCACTGAAGCTTTCTTT	CAAGWGATEAFF